These 21 T cell receptor beta chains were all obtained from the same sample, sequenced in a study of shared clonotypes between healthy human individuals. Using immunoSEQ multiplex PCR, the repertoire was profiled, and TCRdb retains in-frame clones only, with some absent. This sample yields about 680,000 clones, of which roughly 94% are seen a single time; about 24% belongs to the top ten. Selected positively for CCR7 and CD45RO-negative, naive CD8 cells excluded terminally differentiated effector memory CD45RA+ cells. The sequencing sample was made of naive CD8+ T cells sorted from blood. These receptor sequences come from a man aged 25-40 years in good health.

The rearrangement uses TRBV5-1 and TRBJ1-3, with a possible D match to TRBD1 (6 bases). The germline CDR1 and CDR2 sequences are SGHRS and YFSETQ. The ends were cut back, 0 bases at V and 0 bases at J, with 10 bases in the middle. The CDR3 extends over 16 amino acids. CDR3 sequence reads: CASSLAGGYSGNTIYF. The DNA for the CDR3 is TGCGCCAGCAGCTTGGCGGGGGGCTACTCTGGAAACACCATATATTTT.

This chain connects TRBV7-9 to TRBJ2-1, with a weak D call TRBD2 (6 bases). The CDR3 runs to 12 residues. V lost 5 bases to trimming and J lost 7 bases, with 9 bases between them. Germline V gene lookup returns CDR1 SEHNR and CDR2 FQNEAQ (reference sequence). The CDR3 nucleotides are TGTGCCAGCAGCCAGGAGGGGAATGAGCAGTTCTTC. It is translated as CASSQEGNEQFF.

CDR3 protein: CSVLGGAEEQYF. CDR3 coding DNA: TGCAGCGTCCTTGGGGGGGCGGAAGAGCAGTACTTC. This sequence joins TRBV29-1 and TRBJ2-7; tentative D call: TRBD2 (7 bases). Trimming left V 6 bases short and J 7 bases short, with 16 bases between. The CDR3 is made up of 12 amino acids. Germline CDR1 and CDR2: SQVTM and ANQGSEA.

This chain joins TRBV7-6 and TRBJ2-7, with TRBD1 identical over 8 bases. V gave up 5 bases and J gave up 2 bases; unmatched junction bases: 8. The CDR3 consists of 15 residues. The germline CDR1 and CDR2 sequences are SGHVS and FNYEAQ. The CDR3 loop is CASSIRTGRPYEQYF. The CDR3 DNA sequence: TGTGCCAGCAGCATTAGGACAGGGAGACCCTACGAGCAGTACTTC.

The gene calls are TRBV28 and TRBJ2-7, with TRBD2 matching over 8 bases. The germline gives CDR1 MDHEN, CDR2 SYDVKM. The CDR3 has 15 residues. V shed 5 bases, J shed 4 bases, and the junction held 10 bases outside the gene matches. CDR3 in DNA: TGTGCCAGCAGTCAAGCGGGAGACTCTGGATACGAGCAGTACTTC. Translated, it gives CASSQAGDSGYEQYF.

This chain connects TRBV10-3 to TRBJ2-7; 7 bases line up with TRBD2. V lost 0 bases to trimming and J lost 3 bases; unmatched junction nucleotides: 5. The CDR3 length is 15 residues. Germline V gene lookup returns CDR1 ENHRY and CDR2 SYGVKD. The CDR3 DNA sequence: TGTGCCATCAGTGAGTCCGCTAGCGGCATCTACGAGCAGTACTTC. It encodes CAISESASGIYEQYF.

The chain is built from TRBV29-1 and TRBJ2-2; 9 positions agree with TRBD2. V lost 2 bases, J lost 7 bases, and 11 bases stayed unmatched. The CDR3 contains 16 residues. CDR1 is SQVTM, CDR2 ANQGSEA, per germline. The CDR3 protein is CSVESPREGPGGELFF. DNA for the CDR3: TGCAGCGTTGAATCCCCGCGGGAGGGCCCTGGCGGGGAGCTGTTTTTT.

The rearrangement joins TRBV9 to TRBJ1-1, with unresolved D. V was shortened by 0 bases and J by 3 bases, with 9 bases between the two germline ends. The CDR3 extends over 14 amino acids. Germline V gene sequence: CDR1 SGDLS, CDR2 YYNGEE. Written as DNA, the CDR3 is TGTGCCAGCAGCGTAGGTGTCAGCTACACTGAAGCTTTCTTT. Protein sequence: CASSVGVSYTEAFF. The whole variable domain, filled in from reference TRBV9 and TRBJ1-1, reads DSGVTQTPKHLITATGQRVTLRCSPRSGDLSVYWYQQSLDQGLQFLIQYYNGEERAKGNILERFSAQQFPDLHSELNLSSLELGDSALYFCASSVGVSYTEAFFGQGTRLTVV.

This clone was detected a few times. V gene TRBV4-1 combines with J gene TRBJ2-2; D not certain. Trimming took 4 bases from V and 0 from J, leaving 6 bases between them. CDR3 length equals 14 residues. The germline CDR1 and CDR2 sequences are MGHRA and YSYEKL. The CDR3 DNA sequence: TGCGCCAGCAGCCCGCCTTCGAACACCGGGGAGCTGTTTTTT. This sequence encodes CASSPPSNTGELFF.

The V and J genes are TRBV15 and TRBJ2-3; D is unresolved. Germline CDR1 reads LNHNV; CDR2 reads YYDKDF (reference sequence). Trimming left V 3 bases short and J 6 bases short, with 13 bases between. This CDR3 has 14 amino acids. The CDR3 DNA is TGTGCCACCAGCAGCACGGAACGGGTTGATACGCAGTATTTT. Translation gives CATSSTERVDTQYF.

The CDR3 DNA is TGTGCCAGCAGTCAGGACGTCGGCTCTGGAAACACCATATATTTT. This sequence encodes CASSQDVGSGNTIYF. V and J are TRBV5-6 and TRBJ1-3, with unresolved D. This CDR3 contains 15 residues. Trimming removed 5 bases at V and 0 bases at J, with 12 bases between. Germline CDR1 and CDR2: SGHDT and YYEEEE.

This sequence joins TRBV15 and TRBJ2-1; 8 positions agree with TRBD2. V gave up 8 bases and J gave up 7 bases; unmatched junction bases: 7. The germline V gene has CDR1 LNHNV and CDR2 YYDKDF (reference sequence). The CDR3 covers 13 residues. CDR3 region: CATLQGGRNEQFF. Written as DNA, the CDR3 is TGTGCCACCCTTCAGGGCGGGAGGAATGAGCAGTTCTTC.

The chain is built from TRBV6-1 and TRBJ2-2; D call uncertain. This CDR3 is 14 amino acids long. Germline assignment: CDR1 MNHNS and CDR2 SASEGT. With 2 bases removed from V and 5 bases from J, the gap between germline ends came to 9 bases. The CDR3 spells CASSEPDLTGELFF. The CDR3, as DNA: TGTGCCAGCAGTGAACCGGACCTAACCGGGGAGCTGTTTTTT.

This clone was seen just once. The V call is TRBV7-9, the J call TRBJ1-4; 9 bases fit TRBD1. The length of the CDR3 is 16 residues. J lost 7 bases, V lost 5 bases, and 11 bases had no gene match. The germline V gene encodes CDR1 SEHNR and CDR2 FQNEAQ (reference sequence). For the CDR3, the DNA is TGTGCCAGCAGCAACCTGCGGGACAGGGCTTTTGAAAAACTGTTTTTT. Translation: CASSNLRDRAFEKLFF.

The chain is built from TRBV27 and TRBJ2-7, with D possibly TRBD2 on 5 matching bases. V was shortened by 2 bases and J by 2 bases, with 10 bases between the two germline ends. The germline V gene has CDR1 MNHEY and CDR2 SMNVEV (reference sequence). The CDR3 is made up of 14 amino acids. The CDR3, as DNA: TGTGCCAGCAGTTTACGGAGACTACCCTACGAGCAGTACTTC. It codes for CASSLRRLPYEQYF.

The gene calls are TRBV7-9 and TRBJ2-1; a weak D match, TRBD1 (5 bases). Germline lookup yields CDR1 SEHNR and CDR2 FQNEAQ (reference sequence). The V end lost 3 bases, the J end lost 0 bases, and 6 bases lay between the germline ends. CDR3 size: 14 residues. The CDR3 sequence is CASSFDSSYNEQFF. For the CDR3, the DNA is TGTGCCAGCAGCTTCGACAGCTCCTACAATGAGCAGTTCTTC.

This chain connects TRBV7-9 to TRBJ2-7; TRBD1 aligns across 9 bases. Losses at the gene ends were 5 bases for V and 6 bases for J; bases not matched to a gene: 8. The CDR3 consists of 14 residues. CDR1 is SEHNR, CDR2 FQNEAQ, per germline (reference sequence). The CDR3 DNA sequence: TGTGCCAGCAGCCCCGAGGACAGGGGAGGCGAGCAGTACTTC. This translates into CASSPEDRGGEQYF.

J is TRBJ2-7 and V is TRBV10-1; possible D gene TRBD1, 6 bases. Between the trimmed V and J ends, which lost 3 bases and 3 bases, there was a span of 15 bases. CDR1 and CDR2 (germline): WNHNN, SYGVQD (reference sequence). This CDR3 is built from 15 residues. The DNA for the CDR3 is TGCGCCAGCAGTGACACAGGGTCAGGGCTCTACGAGCAGTACTTC. Protein product: CASSDTGSGLYEQYF.

This clone was seen only once. The chain uses TRBV5-1 and TRBJ2-4, with TRBD2 matching over 12 bases. The ends lost 5 bases at V and 8 bases at J; junction bases unmatched: 2. From germline, CDR1 is SGHRS and CDR2 YFSETQ. The CDR3 totals 13 residues. For the CDR3, the DNA is TGCGCCAGCAGGGCTAGCGGGAGGGACATTCAGTACTTC. This sequence encodes CASRASGRDIQYF.

This chain's CDR3 is CASSIPGNEQYF. In DNA, the CDR3 is TGTGCCAGTAGTATACCTGGGAACGAGCAGTACTTC. J is TRBJ2-7 and V is TRBV19; D ambiguous. CDR1 LNHDA and CDR2 SQIVND come from the germline V gene (reference sequence). Deletions cut 2 bases from V and 5 bases from J, with 7 bases between. The CDR3 length is 12 residues. The full variable domain, rest sourced from reference TRBV19 and TRBJ2-7, is DGGITQSPKYLFRKEGQNVTLSCEQNLNHDAMYWYRQDPGQGLRLIYYSQIVNDFQKGDIAEGYSVSREKKESFPLTVTSAQKNPTAFYLCASSIPGNEQYFGPGTRLTVT.

The chain couples TRBV10-3 to TRBJ2-6, with 7 nucleotides matching TRBD1. The V and J ends lost 11 bases and 0 bases, in that order; junction bases with no gene match: 16. Looked up from germline, CDR1 is ENHRY and CDR2 is SYGVKD. The CDR3 contains 18 residues. CDR3 bases: TGTGCCGTCCTCTCCCAGGACAGGCCTGGCTCTGGGGCCAACGTCCTGACTTTC. Translated: CAVLSQDRPGSGANVLTF.